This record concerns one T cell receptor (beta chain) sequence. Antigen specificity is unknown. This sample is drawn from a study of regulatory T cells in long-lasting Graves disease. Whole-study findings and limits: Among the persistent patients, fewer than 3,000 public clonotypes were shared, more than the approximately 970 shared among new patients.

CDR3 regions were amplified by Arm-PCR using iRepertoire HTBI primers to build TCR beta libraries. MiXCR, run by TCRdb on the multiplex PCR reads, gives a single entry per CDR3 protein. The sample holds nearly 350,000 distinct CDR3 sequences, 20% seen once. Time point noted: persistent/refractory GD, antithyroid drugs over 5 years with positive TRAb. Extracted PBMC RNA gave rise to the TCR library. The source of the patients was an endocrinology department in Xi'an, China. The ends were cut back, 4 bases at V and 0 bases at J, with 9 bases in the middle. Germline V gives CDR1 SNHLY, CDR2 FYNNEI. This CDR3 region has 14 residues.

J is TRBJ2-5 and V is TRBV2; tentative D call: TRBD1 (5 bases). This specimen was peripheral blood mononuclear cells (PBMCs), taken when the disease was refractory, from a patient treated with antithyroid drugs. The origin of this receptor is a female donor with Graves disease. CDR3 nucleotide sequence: TGTGCCAGCAGTGGCCCGGACAACCAAGAGACCCAGTACTTC. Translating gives CASSGPDNQETQYF.